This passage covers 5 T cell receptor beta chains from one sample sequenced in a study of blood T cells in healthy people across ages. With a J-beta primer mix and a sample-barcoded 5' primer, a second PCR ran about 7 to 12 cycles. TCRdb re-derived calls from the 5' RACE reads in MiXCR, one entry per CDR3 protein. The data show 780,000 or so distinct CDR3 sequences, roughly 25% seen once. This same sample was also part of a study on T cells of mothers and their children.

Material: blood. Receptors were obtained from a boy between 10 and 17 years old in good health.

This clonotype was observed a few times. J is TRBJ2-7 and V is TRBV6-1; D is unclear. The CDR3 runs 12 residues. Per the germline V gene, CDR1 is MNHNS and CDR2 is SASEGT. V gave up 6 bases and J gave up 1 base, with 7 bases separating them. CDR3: CASRPTSYEQYF. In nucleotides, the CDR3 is TGTGCCAGCAGACCAACTTCCTACGAGCAGTACTTC.

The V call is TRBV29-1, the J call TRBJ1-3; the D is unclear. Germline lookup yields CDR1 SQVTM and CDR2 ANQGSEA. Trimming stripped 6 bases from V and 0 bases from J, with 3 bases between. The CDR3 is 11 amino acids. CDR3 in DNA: TGCAGCGTGGACTCTGGAAACACCATATATTTT. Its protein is CSVDSGNTIYF.

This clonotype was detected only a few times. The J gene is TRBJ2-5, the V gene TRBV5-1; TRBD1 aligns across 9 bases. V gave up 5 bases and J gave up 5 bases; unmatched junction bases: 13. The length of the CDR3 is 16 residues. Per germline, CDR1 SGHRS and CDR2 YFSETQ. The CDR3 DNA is TGCGCCAGCAGAGACCCCGGGACAGGGACTCTGGAGACCCAGTACTTC. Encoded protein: CASRDPGTGTLETQYF.

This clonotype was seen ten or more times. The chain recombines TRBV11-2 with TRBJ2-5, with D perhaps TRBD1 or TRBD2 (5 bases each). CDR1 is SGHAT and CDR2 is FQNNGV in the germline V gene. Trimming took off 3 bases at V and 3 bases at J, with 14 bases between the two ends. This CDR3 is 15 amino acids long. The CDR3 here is CASSLTSGAEETQYF. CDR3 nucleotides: TGTGCCAGCAGCTTGACGTCCGGGGCCGAAGAGACCCAGTACTTC.

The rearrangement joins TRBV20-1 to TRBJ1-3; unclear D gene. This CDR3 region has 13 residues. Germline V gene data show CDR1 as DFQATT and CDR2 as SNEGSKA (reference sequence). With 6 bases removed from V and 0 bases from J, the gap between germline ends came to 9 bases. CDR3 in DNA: TGCAGTGCCCGGATTGGCTCTGGAAACACCATATATTTT. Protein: CSARIGSGNTIYF.